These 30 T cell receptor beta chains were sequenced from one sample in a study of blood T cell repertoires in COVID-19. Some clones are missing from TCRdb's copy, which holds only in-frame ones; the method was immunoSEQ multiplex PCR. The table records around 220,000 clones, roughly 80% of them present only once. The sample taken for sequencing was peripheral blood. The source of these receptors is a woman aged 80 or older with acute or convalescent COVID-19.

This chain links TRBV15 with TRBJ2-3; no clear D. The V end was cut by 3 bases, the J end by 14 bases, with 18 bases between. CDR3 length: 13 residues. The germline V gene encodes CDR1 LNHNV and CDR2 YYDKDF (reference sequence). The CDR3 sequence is CATSREYTQSPYF. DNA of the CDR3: TGTGCCACCAGCAGGGAGTACACCCAAAGCCCGTATTTT.

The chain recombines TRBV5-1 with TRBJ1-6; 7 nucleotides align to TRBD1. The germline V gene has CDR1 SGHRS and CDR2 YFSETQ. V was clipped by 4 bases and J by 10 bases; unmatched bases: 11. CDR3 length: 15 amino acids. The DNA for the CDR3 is TGCGCCAGCAGCGGCGACAGGGCCTCGGGCTCACCCCTCCACTTT. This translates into CASSGDRASGSPLHF.

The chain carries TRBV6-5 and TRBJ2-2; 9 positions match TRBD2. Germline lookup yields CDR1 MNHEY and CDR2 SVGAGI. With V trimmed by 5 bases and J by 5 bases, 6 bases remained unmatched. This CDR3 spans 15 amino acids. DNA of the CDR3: TGTGCCAGCAGTCAGTCTAGCGGGGCAACCGGGGAGCTGTTTTTT. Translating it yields CASSQSSGATGELFF.

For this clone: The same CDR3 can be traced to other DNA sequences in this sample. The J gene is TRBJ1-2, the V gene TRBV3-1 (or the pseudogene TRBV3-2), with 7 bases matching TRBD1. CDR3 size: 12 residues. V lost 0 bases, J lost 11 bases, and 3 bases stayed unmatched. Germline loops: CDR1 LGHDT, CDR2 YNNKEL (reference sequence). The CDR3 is CASSQDWTGYTF. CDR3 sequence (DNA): TGTGCCAGCAGCCAAGATTGGACAGGATACACCTTC.

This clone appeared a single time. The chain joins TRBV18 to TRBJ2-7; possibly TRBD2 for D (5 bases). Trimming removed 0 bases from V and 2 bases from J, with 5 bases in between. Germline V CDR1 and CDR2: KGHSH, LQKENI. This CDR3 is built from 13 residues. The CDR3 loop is CASSPPTTYEQYF. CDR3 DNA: TGTGCCAGCTCACCACCGACTACCTACGAGCAGTACTTC.

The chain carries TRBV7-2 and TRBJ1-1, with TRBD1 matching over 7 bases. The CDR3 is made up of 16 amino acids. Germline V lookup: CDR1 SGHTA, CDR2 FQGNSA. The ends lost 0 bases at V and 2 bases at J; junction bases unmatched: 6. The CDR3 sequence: CASSLAPGTVNTEAFF. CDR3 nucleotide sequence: TGTGCCAGCAGCTTAGCCCCCGGGACAGTCAACACTGAAGCTTTCTTT.

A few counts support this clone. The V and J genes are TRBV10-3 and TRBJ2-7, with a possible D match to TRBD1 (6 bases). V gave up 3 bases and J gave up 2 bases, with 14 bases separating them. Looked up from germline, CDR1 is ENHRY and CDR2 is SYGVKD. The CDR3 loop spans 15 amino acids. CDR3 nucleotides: TGTGCCATCAGTGAACGTGCGGACAGAACCTACGAGCAGTACTTC. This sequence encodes CAISERADRTYEQYF.

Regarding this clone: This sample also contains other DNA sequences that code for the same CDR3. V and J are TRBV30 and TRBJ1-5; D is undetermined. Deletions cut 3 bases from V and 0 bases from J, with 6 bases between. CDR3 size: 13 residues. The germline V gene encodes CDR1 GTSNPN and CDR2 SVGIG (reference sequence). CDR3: CAWRRDSNQPQHF. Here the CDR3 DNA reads TGTGCCTGGAGAAGAGATAGCAATCAGCCCCAGCATTTT.

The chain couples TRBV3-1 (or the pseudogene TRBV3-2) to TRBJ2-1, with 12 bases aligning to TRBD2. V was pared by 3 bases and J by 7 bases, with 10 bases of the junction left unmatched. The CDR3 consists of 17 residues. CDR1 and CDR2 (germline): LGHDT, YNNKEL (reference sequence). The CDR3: CASSQSRLAGERNEQFF. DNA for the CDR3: TGTGCCAGCAGCCAGTCCCGACTAGCGGGGGAGAGGAATGAGCAGTTCTTC.

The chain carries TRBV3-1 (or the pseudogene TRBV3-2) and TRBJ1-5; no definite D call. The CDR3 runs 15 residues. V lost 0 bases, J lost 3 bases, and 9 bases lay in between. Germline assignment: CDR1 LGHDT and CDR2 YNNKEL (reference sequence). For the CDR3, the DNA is TGTGCCAGCAGCCAAGATGGCAGATTCAATCAGCCCCAGCATTTT. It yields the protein CASSQDGRFNQPQHF.

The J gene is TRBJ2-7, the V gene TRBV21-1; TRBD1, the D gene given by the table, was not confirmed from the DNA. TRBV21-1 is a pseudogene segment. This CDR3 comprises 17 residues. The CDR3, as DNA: TGTGCCAGCATCAAAAACCCCGGGACAGACATAACCTACGAGCAGTACTTC. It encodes CASIKNPGTDITYEQYF.

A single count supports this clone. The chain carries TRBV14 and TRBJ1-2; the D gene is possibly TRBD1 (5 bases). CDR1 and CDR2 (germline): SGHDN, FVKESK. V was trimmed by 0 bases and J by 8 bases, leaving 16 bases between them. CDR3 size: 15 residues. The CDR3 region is CASSQDRLAGPGYTF. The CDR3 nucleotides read TGTGCCAGCAGCCAAGATAGGTTGGCAGGGCCCGGCTACACCTTC. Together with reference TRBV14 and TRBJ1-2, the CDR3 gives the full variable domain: EAGVTQFPSHSVIEKGQTVTLRCDPISGHDNLYWYRRVMGKEIKFLLHFVKESKQDESGMPNNRFLAERTGGTYSTLKVQPAELEDSGVYFCASSQDRLAGPGYTFGSGTRLTVV.

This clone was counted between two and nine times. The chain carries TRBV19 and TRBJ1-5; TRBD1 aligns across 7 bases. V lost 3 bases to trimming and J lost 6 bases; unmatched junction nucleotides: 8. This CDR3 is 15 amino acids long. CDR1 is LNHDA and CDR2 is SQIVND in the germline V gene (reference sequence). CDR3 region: CASSMPTRQGQPQHF. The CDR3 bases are TGTGCCAGTAGTATGCCAACAAGACAGGGTCAGCCCCAGCATTTT.

The DNA of the CDR3 is TGTGCCAGCAGCCCCTCTTCGACTAGCGGGATAGACAATGAGCAGTTCTTC. This gives the protein CASSPSSTSGIDNEQFF. This chain joins TRBV4-2 and TRBJ2-1, with 11 bases aligning to TRBD2. Per germline, CDR1 LGHNA and CDR2 YNFKEQ. This CDR3 region has 17 residues. The junction had 10 bases not matched to a gene; V was cut back by 4 bases and J by 5 bases.

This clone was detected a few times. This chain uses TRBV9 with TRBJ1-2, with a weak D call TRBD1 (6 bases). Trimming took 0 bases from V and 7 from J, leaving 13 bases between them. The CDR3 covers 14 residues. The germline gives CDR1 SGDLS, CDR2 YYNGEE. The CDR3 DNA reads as TGTGCCAGCAGCGTAGGAACAGGGATCGGTGGCTACACCTTC. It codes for CASSVGTGIGGYTF.

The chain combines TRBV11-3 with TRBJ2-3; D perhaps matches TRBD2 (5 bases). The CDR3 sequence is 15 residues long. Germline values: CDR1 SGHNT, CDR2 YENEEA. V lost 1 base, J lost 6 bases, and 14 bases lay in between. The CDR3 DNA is TGTGCCAGCAGCTTAGTCTCGGCTAGCCTGGATACGCAGTATTTT. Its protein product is CASSLVSASLDTQYF.

The CDR3 DNA follows: TGTGCCAGCAGCTCCCGGACAGGGGGAGACACTGAAGCTTTCTTT. Its translation is CASSSRTGGDTEAFF. V gene TRBV7-2 combines with J gene TRBJ1-1; 10 positions agree with TRBD1. The V segment lost 4 bases and the J segment 3 bases; nucleotides outside the gene matches: 5. The CDR3 is made up of 15 amino acids. CDR1 and CDR2 from the germline V gene are SGHTA and FQGNSA.

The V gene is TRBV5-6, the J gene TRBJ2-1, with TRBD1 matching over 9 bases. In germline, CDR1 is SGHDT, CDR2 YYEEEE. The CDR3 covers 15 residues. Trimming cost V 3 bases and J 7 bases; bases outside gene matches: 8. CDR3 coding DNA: TGTGCCAGCAGCTCCGGGACAGGGAACGGGAATGAGCAGTTCTTC. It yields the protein CASSSGTGNGNEQFF.

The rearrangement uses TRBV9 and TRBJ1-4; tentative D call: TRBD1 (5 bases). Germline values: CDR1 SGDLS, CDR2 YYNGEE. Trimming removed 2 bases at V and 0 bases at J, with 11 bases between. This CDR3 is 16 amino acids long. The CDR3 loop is CASSVVDSATNEKLFF. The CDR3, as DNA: TGTGCCAGCAGCGTCGTCGACAGTGCAACTAATGAAAAACTGTTTTTT.

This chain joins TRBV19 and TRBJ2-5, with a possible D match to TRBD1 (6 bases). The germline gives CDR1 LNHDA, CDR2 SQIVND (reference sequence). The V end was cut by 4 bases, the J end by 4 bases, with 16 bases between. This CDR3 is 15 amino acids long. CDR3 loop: CASSTGASGRETQYF. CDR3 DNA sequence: TGTGCCAGTAGTACAGGGGCCTCAGGGCGAGAGACCCAGTACTTC.

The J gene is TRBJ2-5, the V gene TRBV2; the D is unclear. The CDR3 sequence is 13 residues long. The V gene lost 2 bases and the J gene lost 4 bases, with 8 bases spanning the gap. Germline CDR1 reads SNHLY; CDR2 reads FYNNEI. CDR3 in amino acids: CASSEMTRETQYF. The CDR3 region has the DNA TGTGCCAGCAGTGAAATGACTCGAGAGACCCAGTACTTC. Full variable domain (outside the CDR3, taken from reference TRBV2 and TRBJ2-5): EPEVTQTPSHQVTQMGQEVILRCVPISNHLYFYWYRQILGQKVEFLVSFYNNEISEKSEIFDDQFSVERPDGSNFTLKIRSTKLEDSAMYFCASSEMTRETQYFGPGTRLLVL.

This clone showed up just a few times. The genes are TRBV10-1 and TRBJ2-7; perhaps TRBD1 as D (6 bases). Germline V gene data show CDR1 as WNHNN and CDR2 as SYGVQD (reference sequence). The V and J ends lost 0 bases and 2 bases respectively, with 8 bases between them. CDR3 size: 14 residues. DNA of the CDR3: TGCGCCAGCAGTGAGTCTGGGGGCCCCTACGAGCAGTACTTC. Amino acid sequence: CASSESGGPYEQYF.

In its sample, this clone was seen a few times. The CDR3 protein is CASRQTGATDTQYF. CDR3 bases: TGTGCCAGCAGGCAGACAGGAGCTACAGATACGCAGTATTTT. V gene TRBV3-1 (or the pseudogene TRBV3-2) combines with J gene TRBJ2-3; TRBD1 might be the D (6 bases). CDR1 is LGHDT and CDR2 is YNNKEL in the germline V gene (reference sequence). V shed 6 bases and J shed 3 bases, with 13 bases lying between them. CDR3 length: 14 amino acids.

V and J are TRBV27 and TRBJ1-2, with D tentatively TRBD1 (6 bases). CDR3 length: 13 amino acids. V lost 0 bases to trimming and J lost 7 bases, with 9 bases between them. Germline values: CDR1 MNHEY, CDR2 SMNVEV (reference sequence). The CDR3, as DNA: TGTGCCAGCAGTTTATCTGGGGGCGTTGGCTACACCTTC. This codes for CASSLSGGVGYTF.

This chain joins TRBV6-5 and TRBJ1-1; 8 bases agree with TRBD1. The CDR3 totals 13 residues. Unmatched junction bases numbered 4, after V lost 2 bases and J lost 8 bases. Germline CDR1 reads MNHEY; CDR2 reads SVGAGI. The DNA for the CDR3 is TGTGCCAGCAGTTACGTTGACAGGGGAGAAGCTTTCTTT. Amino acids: CASSYVDRGEAFF.

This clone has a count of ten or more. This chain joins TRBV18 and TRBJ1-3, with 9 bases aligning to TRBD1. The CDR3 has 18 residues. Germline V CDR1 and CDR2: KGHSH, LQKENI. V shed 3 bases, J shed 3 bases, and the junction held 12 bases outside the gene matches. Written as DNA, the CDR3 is TGTGCCAGCTCACCCCCGGGACAGGGTACATCCTTTGGAAACACCATATATTTT. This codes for CASSPPGQGTSFGNTIYF.

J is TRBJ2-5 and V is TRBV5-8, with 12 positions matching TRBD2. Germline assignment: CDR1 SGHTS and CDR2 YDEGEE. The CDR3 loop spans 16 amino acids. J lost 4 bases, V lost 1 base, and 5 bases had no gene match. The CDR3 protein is CASSLSSGGAGETQYF. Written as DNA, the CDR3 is TGTGCCAGCAGCTTGTCTAGCGGGGGGGCCGGAGAGACCCAGTACTTC.

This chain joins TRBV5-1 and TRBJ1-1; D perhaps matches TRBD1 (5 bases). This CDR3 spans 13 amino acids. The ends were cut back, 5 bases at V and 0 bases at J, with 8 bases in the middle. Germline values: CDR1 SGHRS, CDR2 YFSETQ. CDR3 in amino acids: CASSQGMNTEAFF. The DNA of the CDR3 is TGCGCCAGCAGTCAGGGCATGAACACTGAAGCTTTCTTT.

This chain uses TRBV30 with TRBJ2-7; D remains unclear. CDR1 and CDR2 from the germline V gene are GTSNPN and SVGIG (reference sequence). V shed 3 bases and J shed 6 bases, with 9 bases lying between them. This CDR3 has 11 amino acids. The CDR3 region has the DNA TGTGCCTGGAGAGAGGCCATCGAGCAGTACTTC. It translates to CAWREAIEQYF.

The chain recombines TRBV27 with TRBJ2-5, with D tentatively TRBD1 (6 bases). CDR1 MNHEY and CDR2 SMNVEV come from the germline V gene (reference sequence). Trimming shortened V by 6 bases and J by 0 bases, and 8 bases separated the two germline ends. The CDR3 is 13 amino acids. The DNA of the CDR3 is TGTGCCAGCAGGGGACATGACCAAGAGACCCAGTACTTC. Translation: CASRGHDQETQYF.